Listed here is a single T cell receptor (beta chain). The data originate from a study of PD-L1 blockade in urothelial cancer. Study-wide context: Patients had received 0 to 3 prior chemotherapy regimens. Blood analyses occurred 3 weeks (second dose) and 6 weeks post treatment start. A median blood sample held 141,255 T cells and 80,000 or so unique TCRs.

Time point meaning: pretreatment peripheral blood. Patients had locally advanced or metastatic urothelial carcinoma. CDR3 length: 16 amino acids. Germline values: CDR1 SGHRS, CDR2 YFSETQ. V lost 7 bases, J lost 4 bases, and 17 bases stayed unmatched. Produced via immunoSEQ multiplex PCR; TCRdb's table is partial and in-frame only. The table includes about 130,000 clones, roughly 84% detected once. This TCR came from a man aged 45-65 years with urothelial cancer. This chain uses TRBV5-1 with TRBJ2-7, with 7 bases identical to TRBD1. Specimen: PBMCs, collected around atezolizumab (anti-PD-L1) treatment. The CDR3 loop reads CASHSTDGTARYEQYF. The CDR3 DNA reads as TGCGCCAGCCACTCGACCGACGGGACAGCGAGGTACGAGCAGTACTTC.